Listed here are 26 T cell receptor beta chains from one sample, sequenced in a study of cytomegalovirus exposure and HLA in healthy donors (TCRdb year 2017). The library came from the immunoSEQ multiplex PCR assay. For the multiplex PCR, a mixture combining 60 forward primers for TCR Vbeta segments and 13 reverse primers for TCR Jbeta segments was used. Not all clones reach the TCRdb copy of this immuneACCESS table, which keeps in-frame sequences only. Checked studies attribute under half of the gap to unresolved V genes and leave the rest unexplained. Across this sample there are 180,000 or so clones, with around 80% seen only once. The ten largest clonotypes hold around 1.4% of the sample. The sample consisted of PBMCs. Receptors were obtained from a girl aged 5-17 years in good health and CMV-seropositive.

In nucleotides, the CDR3 is TGTGCCAGCAGTGATAGTCTAGCGGGGCCCTACAATGAGCAGTTCTTC. Translating gives CASSDSLAGPYNEQFF. The chain uses TRBV25-1 and TRBJ2-1; 9 bases map to TRBD2. Germline assignment: CDR1 MGHDK and CDR2 SYGVNS. There are 16 residues in the CDR3. After removal of 3 bases from V and 2 bases from J, the junction contained 5 bases not matched to a gene.

This clone was seen a few times. This rearrangement joins TRBV5-1 to TRBJ1-4; 9 nucleotides agree with TRBD1. The CDR3 is 16 residues long. In germline, CDR1 is SGHRS, CDR2 YFSETQ. The V and J ends lost 4 bases and 3 bases, in that order; junction bases with no gene match: 7. The CDR3 region is CASSPGTGHSNEKLFF. Here the CDR3 DNA reads TGCGCCAGCAGCCCCGGGACAGGGCACTCTAATGAAAAACTGTTTTTT. The complete variable domain, with remaining parts taken from reference TRBV5-1 and TRBJ1-4, reads KAGVTQTPRYLIKTRGQQVTLSCSPISGHRSVSWYQQTPGQGLQFLFEYFSETQRNKGNFPGRFSGRQFSNSRSEMNVSTLELGDSALYLCASSPGTGHSNEKLFFGSGTQLSVL.

On this clone: The identical CDR3 is also encoded by other nucleotide sequences in the sample. This chain connects TRBV6-1 to TRBJ1-2; D gene unclear. Per the germline V gene, CDR1 is MNHNS and CDR2 is SASEGT. Trimming cost V 3 bases and J 4 bases, with 6 bases left between them. The CDR3 is 12 residues long. DNA for the CDR3: TGTGCCAGCAGTGATACGGGCTATGGCTACACCTTC. It yields the protein CASSDTGYGYTF.

This chain uses TRBV27 with TRBJ2-1; 9 nucleotides match TRBD2. CDR3 size: 18 residues. Losses at the gene ends were 5 bases for V and 7 bases for J; bases not matched to a gene: 18. Germline-derived CDR1 and CDR2 are MNHEY and SMNVEV (reference sequence). DNA of the CDR3: TGTGCCAGCAGTCCGCCCCGGTGGGTAGCGGGAGCGGAAAATGAGCAGTTCTTC. Translated, it gives CASSPPRWVAGAENEQFF.

The rearrangement links TRBV15 to TRBJ2-1, with D hard to call. V lost 0 bases to trimming and J lost 3 bases, with 6 bases between them. This CDR3 has 14 residues. CDR1 and CDR2 (germline): LNHNV, YYDKDF (reference sequence). The CDR3 loop is CATSRDQVYNEQFF. CDR3 coding DNA: TGTGCCACCAGCAGAGATCAGGTCTACAATGAGCAGTTCTTC.

This chain uses TRBV10-1 with TRBJ2-3, with D perhaps TRBD1 (6 bases). Germline V CDR1 and CDR2: WNHNN, SYGVQD (reference sequence). CDR3 size: 15 residues. Trimming cost V 2 bases and J 5 bases, with 14 bases left between them. The CDR3 loop reads CASSEQVHREDTQYF. In DNA, the CDR3 is TGCGCCAGCAGTGAGCAGGTCCACAGGGAAGATACGCAGTATTTT.

V usage is TRBV15 and J usage is TRBJ1-1; a weak D match, TRBD1 (5 bases). The CDR3 length is 11 residues. Germline lookup yields CDR1 LNHNV and CDR2 YYDKDF (reference sequence). V was pared by 11 bases and J by 5 bases, with 12 bases between. CDR3 nucleotides: TGTGCCCCTGGGAGGGGAACTGAAGCTTTCTTT. It encodes CAPGRGTEAFF.

The chain uses TRBV7-9 and TRBJ1-2, with a possible D match to TRBD1 (5 bases). V lost 2 bases and J 5 bases, leaving 15 bases between the germline ends. The V gene's germline CDR1 is SEHNR and CDR2 FQNEAQ (reference sequence). This CDR3 contains 15 residues. The CDR3 region is CASSLLDTAGYGYTF. CDR3 in DNA: TGTGCCAGCAGCTTACTGGACACGGCCGGTTATGGCTACACCTTC.

The DNA of the CDR3 is TGTGCCAGCAGCCAAGGGAGCTCCTGGGAGCAGTACTTC. It specifies CASSQGSSWEQYF. The gene calls are TRBV11-2 and TRBJ2-7; D might be TRBD2 (5 bases). The CDR3 runs 13 residues. In germline, CDR1 is SGHAT, CDR2 FQNNGV. Between the trimmed V and J ends, which lost 5 bases and 7 bases, there was a span of 15 bases.

This chain uses TRBV11-2 with TRBJ2-7, with TRBD2 as a possible D gene (6 bases). The CDR3 spans 16 residues. Per germline, CDR1 SGHAT and CDR2 FQNNGV. Trimming removed 5 bases from V and 3 bases from J, with 20 bases in between. The CDR3 here is CASSPIRRRGNYEQYF. The CDR3 nucleotides read TGTGCCAGCAGCCCAATTCGCCGGCGCGGGAACTACGAGCAGTACTTC.

The chain couples TRBV19 to TRBJ1-1; the D is unclear. The V gene lost 6 bases and the J gene lost 4 bases, with 21 bases spanning the gap. Germline V gene sequence: CDR1 LNHDA, CDR2 SQIVND (reference sequence). CDR3 length: 16 amino acids. CDR3 DNA sequence: TGTGCCAGTAGCTCCGATGGTCCGGGGTGGAGCACTGAAGCTTTCTTT. This sequence encodes CASSSDGPGWSTEAFF.

J is TRBJ2-7 and V is TRBV5-4, with 7 positions matching TRBD1. Unmatched junction bases numbered 11, after V lost 0 bases and J lost 2 bases. The CDR3 consists of 17 residues. Germline V CDR1 and CDR2: SGHNT, YYREEE (reference sequence). CDR3 coding DNA: TGTGCCAGCAGCTTGGGCACAACCGGGACAGCAACCTACGAGCAGTACTTC. It is translated as CASSLGTTGTATYEQYF.

As concerns this clone: The sample holds other DNA sequences that translate to the same CDR3. V is TRBV6-5 and J is TRBJ2-7, with 11 bases matching TRBD1. The ends lost 5 bases at V and 3 bases at J; junction bases unmatched: 3. There are 14 residues in the CDR3. The germline gives CDR1 MNHEY, CDR2 SVGAGI. CDR3 residues: CASSPGQGVYEQYF. As DNA, the CDR3 is TGTGCCAGCAGTCCGGGACAGGGGGTCTACGAGCAGTACTTC.

The CDR3 here is CASSYGTAGGYTF. The CDR3 DNA reads as TGTGCCAGCAGTTATGGGACAGCAGGGGGCTACACCTTC. V usage is TRBV27 and J usage is TRBJ1-2; the match to TRBD1 covers 7 bases. The CDR3 has 13 residues. Germline values: CDR1 MNHEY, CDR2 SMNVEV (reference sequence). Trimming at V came to 4 bases and at J to 8 bases, leaving 7 bases not matched to a gene.

V gene TRBV30 combines with J gene TRBJ2-7, with TRBD2 matching over 7 bases. Germline CDR1 and CDR2: GTSNPN and SVGIG (reference sequence). V lost 2 bases, J lost 0 bases, and 4 bases stayed unmatched. This CDR3 spans 14 amino acids. The CDR3 reads CAWSQGGSSYEQYF. CDR3 nucleotide sequence: TGTGCCTGGAGTCAGGGAGGGAGCTCCTACGAGCAGTACTTC.

This clone showed up just once. Sequence at one end of the junction differs from germline and may be a read error. The chain combines TRBV30 with TRBJ2-7; 10 bases align to TRBD2. The CDR3 has 14 residues. Germline loops: CDR1 GTSNPN, CDR2 SVGIG (reference sequence). The CDR3 spells CAWSGTSGTYGQYF. In nucleotides, the CDR3 is TGTGCCTGGAGTGGTACTAGCGGGACTTACGGGCAGTACTTC.

The CDR3: CAWGRNTIYF. DNA of the CDR3: TGTGCCTGGGGCCGAAACACCATATATTTT. The rearrangement uses TRBV30 and TRBJ1-3; no clear D. CDR3 length: 10 residues. In germline, CDR1 is GTSNPN, CDR2 SVGIG (reference sequence). Trimming cost V 5 bases and J 5 bases, with 4 bases left between them.

Here the CDR3 reads CASSQSDRGPYEQYF. The DNA for the CDR3 is TGTGCCAGCAGTCAGTCGGACAGGGGGCCTTACGAGCAGTACTTC. The chain links TRBV25-1 to TRBJ2-7; the match to TRBD1 covers 11 bases. The CDR3 spans 15 residues. The V and J ends lost 5 bases and 4 bases, in that order; junction bases with no gene match: 7. From germline, CDR1 is MGHDK and CDR2 SYGVNS.

The gene calls are TRBV5-1 and TRBJ2-7; D may be TRBD1 (6 bases). CDR3 length: 12 residues. V lost 4 bases and J 3 bases, leaving 8 bases between the germline ends. The germline V gene has CDR1 SGHRS and CDR2 YFSETQ. CDR3 DNA sequence: TGCGCCAGCAGCGTACAGGGCTACGAGCAGTACTTC. Encoded protein: CASSVQGYEQYF.

The chain links TRBV7-2 to TRBJ1-2, with a weak D call TRBD1 (6 bases). Deletions cut 2 bases from V and 2 bases from J, with 12 bases between. CDR3 size: 15 residues. Germline V gene lookup returns CDR1 SGHTA and CDR2 FQGNSA. The CDR3 nucleotides are TGTGCCAGCAGCTTATTGTGGGGGCCCAACTATGGCTACACCTTC. Residues: CASSLLWGPNYGYTF. The full variable domain, its missing parts supplied by reference TRBV7-2 and TRBJ1-2, is GAGVSQSPSNKVTEKGKDVELRCDPISGHTALYWYRQSLGQGLEFLIYFQGNSAPDKSGLPSDRFSAERTGGSVSTLTIQRTQQEDSAVYLCASSLLWGPNYGYTFGSGTRLTVV.

This chain uses TRBV4-1 with TRBJ2-6, with D unclear. The V and J ends lost 1 base and 0 bases respectively, with 10 bases between them. This CDR3 comprises 17 residues. The V gene's germline CDR1 is MGHRA and CDR2 YSYEKL. For the CDR3, the DNA is TGCGCCAGCAGCCAAGGTTTTGTATACTCTGGGGCCAACGTCCTGACTTTC. It codes for CASSQGFVYSGANVLTF.

The V call is TRBV7-9, the J call TRBJ1-4; D may be TRBD1 (6 bases). The ends were cut back, 4 bases at V and 8 bases at J, with 11 bases in the middle. The CDR3 runs 13 residues. CDR1 and CDR2 (germline): SEHNR, FQNEAQ (reference sequence). The CDR3 sequence: CASSYGTTEKLFF. The CDR3 DNA reads TGTGCCAGCAGCTACGGGACAACCGAAAAACTGTTTTTT.

The chain joins TRBV7-8 to TRBJ1-1; TRBD1 matches at 9 bases. CDR3 length: 14 amino acids. Germline CDR1 reads SGHVS; CDR2 reads FQNEAQ. The V gene end was trimmed by 6 bases and the J gene end by 10 bases; junction bases not matched to a gene: 12. CDR3 sequence: CASSQGVGTGTAFF. In DNA, the CDR3 is TGTGCCAGCAGTCAGGGGGTGGGGACAGGGACAGCTTTCTTT.

The chain links TRBV6-6 to TRBJ2-2; D is uncertain. Germline lookup yields CDR1 MNHNY and CDR2 SVGAGI (reference sequence). This CDR3 region has 13 residues. Trimming pared 11 bases from V and 1 base from J, leaving 11 bases between. The CDR3 DNA reads as TGTGCCTGCGCGAAACTGAACACCGGGGAGCTGTTTTTT. Its translation: CACAKLNTGELFF.

The rearrangement joins TRBV10-3 to TRBJ2-4; perhaps TRBD1 as D (6 bases). Deletions cut 2 bases from V and 3 bases from J, with 29 bases between. Germline CDR1 is ENHRY and CDR2 is SYGVKD. This CDR3 has 21 residues. This chain's CDR3 is CAISERTQGSAVRGGKNIQYF. In DNA form, the CDR3 reads TGTGCCATCAGTGAGAGGACGCAGGGGTCCGCGGTCAGAGGCGGCAAAAACATTCAGTACTTC.

The chain carries TRBV7-6 and TRBJ1-2; perhaps TRBD1 as D (6 bases). This CDR3 is built from 14 residues. V lost 1 base and J lost 8, with 14 bases in between. CDR1 is SGHVS and CDR2 is FNYEAQ in the germline V gene. CDR3 loop: CASSLEQRGSGYTF. CDR3 coding DNA: TGTGCCAGCAGCTTAGAACAGAGGGGGAGCGGCTACACCTTC.